The 13 T cell receptor beta chains in this list originate from one sample, sequenced in a study of blood T cell repertoires in COVID-19. Only in-frame clones appear in the TCRdb table, and some are missing; sequencing was by immunoSEQ multiplex PCR. Of more than 150,000 clones in the sample, 79% were seen once. Sequencing was performed on peripheral blood. The receptors stem from a man in his sixties with active or convalescent COVID-19.

The chain links TRBV24-1 to TRBJ2-2; D unresolved. In germline, CDR1 is KGHDR, CDR2 SFDVKD. The V and J ends lost 7 bases and 0 bases respectively, with 8 bases between them. The CDR3 sequence is 14 residues long. CDR3 in DNA: TGTGCCACCAGCCCCACACCGAACACCGGGGAGCTGTTTTTT. Its protein product is CATSPTPNTGELFF.

This sequence joins TRBV12-5 and TRBJ1-2; D gene uncertain. CDR1 LGHNT and CDR2 FRNRAP come from the germline V gene. This CDR3 is built from 14 residues. V lost 6 bases and J lost 4, with 15 bases in between. CDR3 sequence: CASGSVGSSYGYTF. In DNA form, the CDR3 reads TGTGCTAGTGGCTCCGTGGGCAGTTCCTATGGCTACACCTTC. The full variable domain, with the rest looked up from reference TRBV12-5 and TRBJ1-2, is DARVTQTPRHKVTEMGQEVTMRCQPILGHNTVFWYRQTMMQGLELLAYFRNRAPLDDSGMPKDRFSAEMPDATLATLKIQPSEPRDSAVYFCASGSVGSSYGYTFGSGTRLTVV.

The CDR3 loop reads CASSPQGGKQPQHF. The CDR3 region has the DNA TGCGCCAGCAGCCCCCAGGGAGGGAAACAGCCCCAGCATTTT. The V and J genes are TRBV5-1 and TRBJ1-5, with D possibly matching TRBD1 (5 bases). Germline CDR1 and CDR2: SGHRS and YFSETQ. The CDR3 has 14 residues. With 4 bases removed from V and 7 bases from J, the gap between germline ends came to 15 bases.

The rearrangement links TRBV28 to TRBJ1-5, with D possibly matching TRBD1 (5 bases). The CDR3 totals 17 residues. CDR1 and CDR2 (germline): MDHEN, SYDVKM. Trimming left V 4 bases short and J 0 bases short, with 16 bases between. This CDR3 reads CASSWRGQLYSNQPQHF. CDR3 DNA: TGTGCCAGCAGTTGGAGGGGCCAACTTTATAGCAATCAGCCCCAGCATTTT.

This sequence joins TRBV28 and TRBJ2-7; D not resolved. Per germline, CDR1 MDHEN and CDR2 SYDVKM. This CDR3 has 13 amino acids. The V gene lost 2 bases and the J gene lost 2 bases, with 7 bases spanning the gap. CDR3 protein: CASSLVLTYEQYF. The CDR3 DNA reads as TGTGCCAGCAGTTTAGTGTTAACCTACGAGCAGTACTTC.

This clone has just one count. The chain joins TRBV19 to TRBJ1-2; TRBD1 matches at 8 bases. The CDR3 consists of 15 residues. The germline V gene encodes CDR1 LNHDA and CDR2 SQIVND (reference sequence). V shed 6 bases, J shed 5 bases, and the junction held 11 bases outside the gene matches. The CDR3 here is CASRDRGPRRYGYTF. CDR3 nucleotide sequence: TGTGCCAGTAGAGACAGGGGCCCTCGGAGATATGGCTACACCTTC.

V gene TRBV5-1 combines with J gene TRBJ2-1; 11 positions agree with TRBD2. CDR3 length: 17 amino acids. CDR1 is SGHRS, CDR2 YFSETQ, per germline. Trimming at V came to 0 bases and at J to 7 bases, leaving 9 bases not matched to a gene. The CDR3 spells CASSLARLAGGRNEQFF. CDR3 bases: TGCGCCAGCAGCTTGGCCAGGCTAGCGGGAGGTAGGAATGAGCAGTTCTTC.

The chain uses TRBV28 and TRBJ1-5, with D hard to call. CDR3 length: 12 amino acids. V was clipped by 4 bases and J by 11 bases, with 12 bases between them. The germline CDR1 and CDR2 sequences are MDHEN and SYDVKM. The CDR3 bases are TGTGCCAGCAGTTCTGTACAGCAAGCCCAGCATTTT. Protein sequence: CASSSVQQAQHF.

This clone was observed once. The V gene is TRBV5-4, the J gene TRBJ2-7; 7 bases map to TRBD2. V gave up 3 bases and J gave up 0 bases; unmatched junction bases: 6. Germline lookup yields CDR1 SGHNT and CDR2 YYREEE (reference sequence). The CDR3 loop spans 15 amino acids. In nucleotides, the CDR3 is TGTGCCAGCAGCTCCCGGGGAGGGAACTCCTACGAGCAGTACTTC. It codes for CASSSRGGNSYEQYF. The whole variable domain, filled in from reference TRBV5-4 and TRBJ2-7, reads ETGVTQSPTHLIKTRGQQVTLRCSSQSGHNTVSWYQQALGQGPQFIFQYYREEENGRGNFPPRFSGLQFPNYSSELNVNALELDDSALYLCASSSRGGNSYEQYFGPGTRLTVT.

The chain carries TRBV3-1 (or the pseudogene TRBV3-2) and TRBJ2-2; weak D call: TRBD2 (6 bases). Trimming pared 4 bases from V and 3 bases from J, leaving 9 bases between. The CDR3 runs to 14 residues. Germline values: CDR1 LGHDT, CDR2 YNNKEL (reference sequence). The CDR3 region is CASSLTRDTGELFF. Here the CDR3 DNA reads TGTGCCAGCAGCCTGACTAGAGACACCGGGGAGCTGTTTTTT.

This clone was detected only a few times. This chain joins TRBV5-1 and TRBJ2-5; 7 bases are a match to TRBD2. Germline V gene lookup returns CDR1 SGHRS and CDR2 YFSETQ. V was clipped by 4 bases and J by 4 bases; unmatched bases: 10. This CDR3 is 15 amino acids long. DNA for the CDR3: TGCGCCAGCAGCGCCGGCGGGGTAGCGGGAGAGACCCAGTACTTC. Translated: CASSAGGVAGETQYF. Variable domain in full (rest from reference TRBV5-1 and TRBJ2-5): KAGVTQTPRYLIKTRGQQVTLSCSPISGHRSVSWYQQTPGQGLQFLFEYFSETQRNKGNFPGRFSGRQFSNSRSEMNVSTLELGDSALYLCASSAGGVAGETQYFGPGTRLLVL.

The genes are TRBV28 and TRBJ2-7; 8 bases are a match to TRBD2. CDR1 is MDHEN and CDR2 is SYDVKM in the germline V gene. V shed 6 bases and J 6 bases; nucleotides not matched to a gene: 7. The CDR3 has 13 amino acids. CDR3: CASRGTRFAEQYF. CDR3 nucleotide sequence: TGTGCCAGCAGGGGGACTAGATTCGCCGAGCAGTACTTC. Using reference TRBV28 and TRBJ2-7 for the parts outside the CDR3, the full variable domain is DVKVTQSSRYLVKRTGEKVFLECVQDMDHENMFWYRQDPGLGLRLIYFSYDVKMKEKGDIPEGYSVSREKKERFSLILESASTNQTSMYLCASRGTRFAEQYFGPGTRLTVT.

This clone was seen many times. The chain carries TRBV5-1 and TRBJ2-7; 7 nucleotides line up with TRBD1. Trimming at V came to 7 bases and at J to 6 bases, leaving 4 bases not matched to a gene. Germline V gives CDR1 SGHRS, CDR2 YFSETQ. This CDR3 contains 11 residues. CDR3 amino acids: CASLTGSEQYF. DNA for the CDR3: TGCGCCAGCCTGACAGGGAGCGAGCAGTACTTC.